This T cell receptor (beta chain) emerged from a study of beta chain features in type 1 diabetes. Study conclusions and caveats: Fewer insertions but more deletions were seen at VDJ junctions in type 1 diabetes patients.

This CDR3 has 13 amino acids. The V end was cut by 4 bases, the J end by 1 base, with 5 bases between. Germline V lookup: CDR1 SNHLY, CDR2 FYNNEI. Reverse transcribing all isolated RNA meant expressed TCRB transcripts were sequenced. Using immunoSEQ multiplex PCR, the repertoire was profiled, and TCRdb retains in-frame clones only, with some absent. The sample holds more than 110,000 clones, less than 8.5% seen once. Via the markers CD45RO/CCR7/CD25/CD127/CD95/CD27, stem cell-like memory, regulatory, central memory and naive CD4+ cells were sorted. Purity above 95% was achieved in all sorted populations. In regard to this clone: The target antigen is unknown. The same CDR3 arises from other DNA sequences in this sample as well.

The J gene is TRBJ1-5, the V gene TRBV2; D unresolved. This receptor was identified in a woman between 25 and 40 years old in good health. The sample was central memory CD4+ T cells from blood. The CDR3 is CASSAVSNQPQHF. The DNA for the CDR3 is TGTGCCAGCAGTGCGGTAAGCAATCAGCCCCAGCATTTT.